This T cell receptor beta chain was identified during a study of blood T cell repertoires in COVID-19. V lost 1 base and J lost 12, with 12 bases in between. The CDR3 contains 12 residues. The V gene's germline CDR1 is LGHDT and CDR2 YNNKEL (reference sequence). Using immunoSEQ multiplex PCR, the repertoire was profiled, and TCRdb retains in-frame clones only, with some absent. The sample shows around 130,000 clones, around 85% of them seen only once. The rearrangement links TRBV3-1 (or the pseudogene TRBV3-2) to TRBJ1-2; maybe TRBD1 (6 bases). This TCR came from a woman older than 75 with acute or convalescent COVID-19. Sequenced: peripheral blood. CDR3 coding DNA: TGTGCCAGCAGCCAAGGGACAGACTTTCACACCTTC. Translated: CASSQGTDFHTF.